This T cell receptor beta chain was captured by sequencing in a study of blood T cell repertoires in COVID-19. About the research overall: Collection of acute and convalescent COVID-19 samples took place in the United States, Italy and Spain. Sources were T cells, B-cell-depleted T cells, or PBMCs; the material itself was cDNA or gDNA.

The data were produced by immunoSEQ multiplex PCR, yet TCRdb's version contains in-frame clones alone and is incomplete. The data contain about 280,000 clones, roughly 85% of them singletons. In its sample, this clone was seen a few times. The V end was cut by 4 bases, the J end by 0 bases, with 10 bases between. The germline gives CDR1 LGHDT, CDR2 YNNKEL (reference sequence). The CDR3 runs to 15 residues. The specimen sequenced was peripheral blood. The TCR sequence derives from a man in his fifties or sixties with active or convalescent COVID-19. V gene TRBV3-1 (or the pseudogene TRBV3-2) combines with J gene TRBJ1-3; perhaps TRBD1 as D (5 bases). Written as DNA, the CDR3 is TGTGCCAGCAGCCTCAGGGTCCCCTCTGGAAACACCATATATTTT. Its protein product is CASSLRVPSGNTIYF.